The rows below give T cell receptor beta chains drawn from one sample of a study of blood T cell repertoires in COVID-19. The protocol was immunoSEQ multiplex PCR, while the TCRdb copy is restricted to in-frame clones and leaves out a portion. Among 93,000 or so clones listed, roughly 87% were seen once. Sequencing input: peripheral blood. The receptors derive from a man aged 50-60 years in a cohort sampled during active COVID-19. CDR3s include the opening cysteine and the closing phenylalanine or tryptophan. Each record gives: D gene, clone size, V gene, J gene, CDR3 DNA, CDR3 protein. The D gene is left open where the match is weak. Expanded clones are given a class, and other clones once, few, many or no size at all.

TRBD2	NA	TRBV13	TRBJ2-4	TGTGCCAGCAGCCTATTAATAGCGGGGGGGATTCAGTACTTC	CASSLLIAGGIQYF
NA	NA	TRBV6-5	TRBJ1-2	TGTGCCAGCAGTTACTCCCGACAGCTAGGAGGCTACACCTTC	CASSYSRQLGGYTF
NA	once	TRBV6-5	TRBJ1-1	TGTGCCAGCGGAATAGGGGGGGAGAGCACTGAAGCTTTCTTT	CASGIGGESTEAFF
TRBD2	NA	TRBV15	TRBJ2-1	TGTGCCACCAGCAGAGACCGGGGGGGCACCTACAATGAGCAGTTCTTC	CATSRDRGGTYNEQFF
TRBD1	few	TRBV6-4	TRBJ1-6	TGTGCCAGGCTACAGGGGGCGAAAGTCTGGGGTGCAAATTCACCCCTCCACTTT	CARLQGAKVWGANSPLHF
NA	few	TRBV19	TRBJ2-4	TGTGCCAGTAGTTCCCGAAAGGACTGGGGAGGCATTCAGTACTTC	CASSSRKDWGGIQYF
TRBD1	NA	TRBV29-1	TRBJ2-1	TGCAGCGTTACGACAGGGAGCTCCTACAATGAGCAGTTCTTC	CSVTTGSSYNEQFF
NA	NA	TRBV28	TRBJ1-2	TGTGCCAGCAGTGGACAGTACTATGGCTACACCTTC	CASSGQYYGYTF
TRBD1	NA	TRBV18	TRBJ2-7	TGTGCCAGCTCACCTAACCAACCTGGGACAGGGGTGGTCTACGAGCAGTACTTC	CASSPNQPGTGVVYEQYF
NA	NA	TRBV11-3	TRBJ2-7	TGTGCCAGCAGCCCAGGACAGTCACCCTACGAGCAGTACTTC	CASSPGQSPYEQYF
NA	NA	TRBV25-1	TRBJ1-1	TGTGCCAGCACCGAATATTGGGGAGGCACTGAAGCTTTCTTT	CASTEYWGGTEAFF
TRBD2	NA	TRBV5-6	TRBJ2-3	TGTGCCAGCAGCACTACTAGCGGGGGGATCACAGATACGCAGTATTTT	CASSTTSGGITDTQYF
TRBD2	NA	TRBV6-5	TRBJ2-1	TGTGCCAGCGCGTCCCTAGCGGGGTACAATGAGCAGTTCTTC	CASASLAGYNEQFF
NA	once	TRBV3-1/TRBV3-2	TRBJ2-1	TGTGCCAGCAGCCAAGGAGCGGGCCCCTACAATGAGCAGTTCTTC	CASSQGAGPYNEQFF
NA	NA	TRBV20-1	TRBJ2-2	TGCAGTGCTAGTCGGGGGACGAACACCGGGGAGCTGTTTTTT	CSASRGTNTGELFF
NA	NA	TRBV7-9	TRBJ1-1	TGTGCCAGCAGCCCCCGGAGGAATGAAGCTTTCTTT	CASSPRRNEAFF
NA	NA	TRBV5-1	TRBJ2-5	TGCGCCAGCAGCGGGGGGGCCCGGGAGACCCAGTACTTC	CASSGGARETQYF
TRBD1	NA	TRBV2	TRBJ2-1	TGTGCCAGCAGTAGGGACAGGGCCTACAATGAGCAGTTCTTC	CASSRDRAYNEQFF
NA	once	TRBV5-1	TRBJ2-1	TGCGCCAGCACTGTAGGCGGACTCTCCTACAATGAGCAGTTCTTC	CASTVGGLSYNEQFF
NA	NA	TRBV6-5	TRBJ2-1	TGTGCCAGCAGATCACGGGGGAGCTCCTACAATGAGCAGTTCTTC	CASRSRGSSYNEQFF
TRBD1	NA	TRBV5-8	TRBJ2-7	TGTGCCAGCAGCTTGTTAACAGGGGGAGCTCGGTTCCCCTACGAGCAGTACTTC	CASSLLTGGARFPYEQYF
TRBD2	NA	TRBV9	TRBJ2-1	TGTGCCAGCAGCGTCTCGGGACTAGCGGGCAACAATGAGCAGTTCTTC	CASSVSGLAGNNEQFF
TRBD1	few	TRBV2	TRBJ2-5	TGTGCCAGCAGTATCGGGGACAGAGTACAAGAGACCCAGTACTTC	CASSIGDRVQETQYF
NA	NA	TRBV6-5	TRBJ1-2	TGTGCCAGCAGGGGGGTGGGGGGGCTGGAGGGCTACACCTTC	CASRGVGGLEGYTF
TRBD2	NA	TRBV9	TRBJ2-1	TGTGCCAGCAGCGCCGGGGGACTAGCGGGGATCAATGAGCAGTTCTTC	CASSAGGLAGINEQFF
NA	once	TRBV15	TRBJ2-1	TGTGCCACCAGCAGTTGGGGAGGCGAGCAGTTCTTC	CATSSWGGEQFF
NA	NA	TRBV7-2	TRBJ2-1	TGTGCCAGCAGCTTAGGTGACAGCCCCTACAATGAGCAGTTCTTC	CASSLGDSPYNEQFF
NA	NA	TRBV15	TRBJ2-7	TGTGCCACCAGCAGAGCCCAAGGGGGATTCTACGAGCAGTACTTC	CATSRAQGGFYEQYF
NA	NA	TRBV2	TRBJ1-2	TGTGCCAGCAGCGCTAATACAGGGATCAACTATGGCTACACCTTC	CASSANTGINYGYTF
NA	NA	TRBV15	TRBJ1-1	TGTGCCACCAGCAGAGGAGGTGACACTGAAGCTTTCTTT	CATSRGGDTEAFF
NA	NA	TRBV28	TRBJ2-1	TGTGCCAGCACCTGGGGGGAGTACAATGAGCAGTTCTTC	CASTWGEYNEQFF
NA	NA	TRBV11-2	TRBJ1-1	TGTGCCAGCAGCTTAAAGGGGGTCGGCACTGAAGCTTTCTTT	CASSLKGVGTEAFF
NA	NA	TRBV5-1	TRBJ1-2	TGCGCCAGCAGCCAACAGGGAAACGGCTACACCTTC	CASSQQGNGYTF
NA	NA	TRBV25-1	TRBJ1-6	TGTGCCAGCAGTGAAGGGGGGAGATATAATTCACCCCTCCACTTT	CASSEGGRYNSPLHF
NA	NA	TRBV10-1	TRBJ1-4	TGCGCCAGCAGGGGGGAGGAGCGGGCGACTAATGAAAAACTGTTTTTT	CASRGEERATNEKLFF
NA	NA	TRBV18	TRBJ2-3	TGTGCCAGCTCACCTCGGGGCAGGGGTGATGATACGCAGTATTTT	CASSPRGRGDDTQYF
NA	many	TRBV6-2/TRBV6-3	TRBJ1-3	TGTGCCAGCAGTTACGTGCGGGGGAGCTCTGGAAACACCATATATTTT	CASSYVRGSSGNTIYF
NA	NA	TRBV27	TRBJ2-2	TGTGCCAGCAAAAGACAGCCGAACACCGGGGAGCTGTTTTTT	CASKRQPNTGELFF
NA	NA	TRBV7-8	TRBJ1-5	TGTGCCAGCAGCTTCTCAGGGTTGGCTCAGCCCCAGCATTTT	CASSFSGLAQPQHF
NA	NA	TRBV10-3	TRBJ1-4	TGTGCCATCAGTGAACCCAGGCTTGGTGAAAAACTGTTTTTT	CAISEPRLGEKLFF
TRBD1	NA	TRBV5-1	TRBJ1-4	TGCGCCAGCAGCTTGGGACAGGGCGGTGAAAAACTGTTTTTT	CASSLGQGGEKLFF
NA	NA	TRBV24-1	TRBJ2-5	TGTGCCACCAGTGACCCGGACAGATACCAAGAGACCCAGTACTTC	CATSDPDRYQETQYF
NA	NA	TRBV18	TRBJ2-2	TGTGCCAGCTCACTGCAGGGTGTCGCCACCGGGGAGCTGTTTTTT	CASSLQGVATGELFF
TRBD1	NA	TRBV19	TRBJ1-2	TGTGCCAGTAGGACAGGGGCTTTAAACTATGGCTACACCTTC	CASRTGALNYGYTF
NA	NA	TRBV5-1	TRBJ2-1	TGCGCCAGCAGCTTGAGTCTAGCCACCCCCAATGAGCAGTTCTTC	CASSLSLATPNEQFF
NA	NA	TRBV27	TRBJ2-4	TGTGCCAGCAAACGGACAGCTTTAGCCAAAAACATTCAGTACTTC	CASKRTALAKNIQYF
NA	NA	TRBV24-1	TRBJ2-6	TGTGCCACCAGTGGAGGGTCTGGGGCCAACGTCCTGACTTTC	CATSGGSGANVLTF
NA	NA	TRBV5-4	TRBJ1-1	TGTGCCTGGGGACAAATGAACACTGAAGCTTTCTTT	CAWGQMNTEAFF
NA	NA	TRBV6-5	TRBJ2-6	TGTGCCAGCAGTTACTCCACAAGCTCTGGGGCCAACGTCCTGACTTTC	CASSYSTSSGANVLTF